The TCR beta chain described here comes from a study of glioma-infiltrating T cells after dendritic cell vaccination. Study as a whole: At biweekly intervals, patients got three intradermal dendritic cell vaccine injections. Whole-study findings and limits: Higher pretreatment TIL content predicted longer progression-free time and survival.

A note on this clone: Its specificity is not known.

Up to about 2 ug genomic DNA was used for TCRB CDR3 amplification. Amplification used 60 V beta primers and 13 J beta primers. Repertoires were generated with immunoSEQ multiplex PCR, while TCRdb's copy carries only in-frame clones and drops some. The table lists over 75,000 clones, around four fifths of them singletons. Time point denoted: after dendritic cell vaccination, including at tumor progression/relapse. Trimming removed 2 bases from V and 4 bases from J, with 17 bases in between. The CDR3 sequence is 17 residues long. The V gene's germline CDR1 is SGHAT and CDR2 FQNNGV. Sequenced material: blood, taken after dendritic cell vaccination. This receptor was identified in a human donor with glioblastoma. The genes are TRBV11-2 and TRBJ1-4; D not certain. The CDR3 reads CASSLSGKQSSNEKLFF. The CDR3 region has the DNA TGTGCCAGCAGCTTATCGGGAAAGCAAAGTAGTAATGAAAAACTGTTTTTT.